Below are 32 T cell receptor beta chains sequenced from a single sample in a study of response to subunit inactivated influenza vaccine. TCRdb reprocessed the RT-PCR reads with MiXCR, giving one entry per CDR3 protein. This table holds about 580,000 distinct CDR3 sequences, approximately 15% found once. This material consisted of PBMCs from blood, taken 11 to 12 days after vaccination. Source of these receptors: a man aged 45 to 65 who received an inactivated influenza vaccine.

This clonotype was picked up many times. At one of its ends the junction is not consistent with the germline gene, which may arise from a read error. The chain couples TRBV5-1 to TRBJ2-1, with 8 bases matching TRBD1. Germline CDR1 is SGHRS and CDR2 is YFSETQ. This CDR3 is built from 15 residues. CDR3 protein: CASSTGQGPYNEQFF. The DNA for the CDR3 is TGTGCCAGCTCGACCGGACAGGGCCCCTACAATGAGCAGTTCTTC. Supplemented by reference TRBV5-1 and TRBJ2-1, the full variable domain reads KAGVTQTPRYLIKTRGQQVTLSCSPISGHRSVSWYQQTPGQGLQFLFEYFSETQRNKGNFPGRFSGRQFSNSRSEMNVSTLELGDSALYLCASSTGQGPYNEQFFGPGTRLTVL.

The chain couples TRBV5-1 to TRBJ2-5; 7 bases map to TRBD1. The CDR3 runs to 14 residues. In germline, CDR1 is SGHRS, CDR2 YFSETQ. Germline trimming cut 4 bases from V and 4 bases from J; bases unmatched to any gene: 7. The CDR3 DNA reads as TGCGCCAGCAGCCCCGGGACAGTAAGAGAGACCCAGTACTTC. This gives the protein CASSPGTVRETQYF.

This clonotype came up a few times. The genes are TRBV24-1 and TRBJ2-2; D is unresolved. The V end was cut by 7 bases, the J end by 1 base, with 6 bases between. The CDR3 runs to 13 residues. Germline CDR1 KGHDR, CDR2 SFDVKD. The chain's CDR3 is CATRVGNTGELFF. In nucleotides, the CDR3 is TGTGCCACCAGAGTTGGGAACACCGGGGAGCTGTTTTTT.

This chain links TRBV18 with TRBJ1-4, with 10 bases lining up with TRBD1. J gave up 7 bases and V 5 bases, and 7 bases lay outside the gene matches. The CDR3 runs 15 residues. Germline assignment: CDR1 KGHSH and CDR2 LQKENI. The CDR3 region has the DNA TGTGCCAGCTCATCCGGGACAGGGGTTATTGAAAAACTGTTTTTT. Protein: CASSSGTGVIEKLFF.

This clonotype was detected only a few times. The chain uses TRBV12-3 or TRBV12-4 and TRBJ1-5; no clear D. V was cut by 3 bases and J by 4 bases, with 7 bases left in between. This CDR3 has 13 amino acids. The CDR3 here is CASSFYGNQPQHF. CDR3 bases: TGTGCCAGCAGTTTCTACGGAAATCAGCCCCAGCATTTT.

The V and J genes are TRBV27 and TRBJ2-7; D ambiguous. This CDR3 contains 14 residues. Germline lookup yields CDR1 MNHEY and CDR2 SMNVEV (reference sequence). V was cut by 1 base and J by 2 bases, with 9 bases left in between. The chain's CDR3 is CASSLFVGTYEQYF. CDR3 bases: TGTGCCAGCAGTTTATTTGTCGGCACCTACGAGCAGTACTTC.

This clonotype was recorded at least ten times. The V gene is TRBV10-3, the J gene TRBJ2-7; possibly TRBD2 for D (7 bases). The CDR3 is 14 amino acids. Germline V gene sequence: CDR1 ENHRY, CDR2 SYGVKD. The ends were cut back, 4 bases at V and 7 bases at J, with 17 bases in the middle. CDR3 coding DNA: TGTGCCATCAGTGGCGGGGGCTCATTGGGGGAGCAGTACTTC. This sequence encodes CAISGGGSLGEQYF.

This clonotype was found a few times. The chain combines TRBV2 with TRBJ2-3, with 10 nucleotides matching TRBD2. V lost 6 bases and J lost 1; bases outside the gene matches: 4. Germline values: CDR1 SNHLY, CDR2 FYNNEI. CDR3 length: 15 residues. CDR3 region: CASSKAGGGTDTQYF. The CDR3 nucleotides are TGTGCCAGCAGCAAAGCGGGGGGGGGCACAGATACGCAGTATTTT.

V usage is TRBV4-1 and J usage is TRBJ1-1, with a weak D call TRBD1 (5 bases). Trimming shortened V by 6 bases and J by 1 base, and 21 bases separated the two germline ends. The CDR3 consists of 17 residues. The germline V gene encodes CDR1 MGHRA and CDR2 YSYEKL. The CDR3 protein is CASRGRSGALSNTEAFF. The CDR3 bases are TGCGCCAGCAGGGGCCGCTCTGGGGCCCTCTCGAACACTGAAGCTTTCTTT.

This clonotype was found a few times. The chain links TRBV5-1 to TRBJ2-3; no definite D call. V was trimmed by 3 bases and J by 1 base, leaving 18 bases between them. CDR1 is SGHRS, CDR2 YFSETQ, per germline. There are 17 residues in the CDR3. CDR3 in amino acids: CASSWTMASQRTDTQYF. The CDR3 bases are TGCGCCAGCAGCTGGACCATGGCATCACAACGCACAGATACGCAGTATTTT.

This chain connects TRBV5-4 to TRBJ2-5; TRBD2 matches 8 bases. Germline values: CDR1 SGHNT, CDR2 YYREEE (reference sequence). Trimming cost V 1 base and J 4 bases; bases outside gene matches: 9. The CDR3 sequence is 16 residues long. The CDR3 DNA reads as TGTGCCAGCAGCTTGTCTCTAGCGGGCGCTTTAGAGACCCAGTACTTC. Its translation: CASSLSLAGALETQYF.

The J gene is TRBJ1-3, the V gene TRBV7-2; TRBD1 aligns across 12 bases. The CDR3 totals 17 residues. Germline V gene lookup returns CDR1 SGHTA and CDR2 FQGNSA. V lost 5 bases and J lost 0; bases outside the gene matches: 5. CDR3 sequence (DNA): TGTGCCAGCAGCACGGGACAGGGGGCGGCCTCTGGAAACACCATATATTTT. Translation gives CASSTGQGAASGNTIYF. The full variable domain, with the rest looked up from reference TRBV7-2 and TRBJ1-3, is GAGVSQSPSNKVTEKGKDVELRCDPISGHTALYWYRQSLGQGLEFLIYFQGNSAPDKSGLPSDRFSAERTGGSVSTLTIQRTQQEDSAVYLCASSTGQGAASGNTIYFGEGSWLTVV.

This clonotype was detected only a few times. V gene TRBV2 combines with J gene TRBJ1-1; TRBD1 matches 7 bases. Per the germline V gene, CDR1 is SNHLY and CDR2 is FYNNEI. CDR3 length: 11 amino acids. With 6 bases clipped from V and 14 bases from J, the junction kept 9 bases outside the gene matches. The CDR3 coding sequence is TGTGCCAGCAGCCGGGACAGATTCCACTTCTTT. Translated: CASSRDRFHFF.

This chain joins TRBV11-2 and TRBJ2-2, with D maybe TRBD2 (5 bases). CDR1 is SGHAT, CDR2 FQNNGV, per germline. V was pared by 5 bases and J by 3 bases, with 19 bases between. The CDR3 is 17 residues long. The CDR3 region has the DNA TGTGCCAGCAGCGAATTCGGAGGCCTCTCTGACACCGGGGAGCTGTTTTTT. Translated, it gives CASSEFGGLSDTGELFF.

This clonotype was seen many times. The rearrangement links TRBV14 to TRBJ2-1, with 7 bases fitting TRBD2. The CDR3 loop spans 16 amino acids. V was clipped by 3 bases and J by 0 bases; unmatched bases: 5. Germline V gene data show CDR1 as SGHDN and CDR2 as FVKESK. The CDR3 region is CASSQFRGVSYNEQFF. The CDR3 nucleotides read TGTGCCAGCAGCCAGTTCCGGGGGGTCTCCTACAATGAGCAGTTCTTC.

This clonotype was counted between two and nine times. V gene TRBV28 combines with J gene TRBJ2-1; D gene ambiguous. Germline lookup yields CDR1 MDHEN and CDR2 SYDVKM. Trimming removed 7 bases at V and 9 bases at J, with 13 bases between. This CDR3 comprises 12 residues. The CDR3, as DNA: TGTGCCAGCACGGCCCGGATGGGTGAGCAGTTCTTC. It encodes CASTARMGEQFF.

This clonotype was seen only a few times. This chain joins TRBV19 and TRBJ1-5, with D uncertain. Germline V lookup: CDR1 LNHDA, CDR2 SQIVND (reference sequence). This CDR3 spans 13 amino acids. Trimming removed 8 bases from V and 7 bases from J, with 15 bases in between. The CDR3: CASAPMGIQPQHF. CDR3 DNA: TGTGCCAGTGCTCCGATGGGCATCCAGCCCCAGCATTTT.

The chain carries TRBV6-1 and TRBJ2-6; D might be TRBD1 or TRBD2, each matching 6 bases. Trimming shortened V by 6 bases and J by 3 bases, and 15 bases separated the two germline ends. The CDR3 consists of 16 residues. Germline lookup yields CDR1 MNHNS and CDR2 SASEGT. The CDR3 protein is CASSITGRSGANVLTF. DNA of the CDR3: TGTGCCAGCAGCATTACAGGGAGGAGTGGGGCCAACGTCCTGACTTTC.

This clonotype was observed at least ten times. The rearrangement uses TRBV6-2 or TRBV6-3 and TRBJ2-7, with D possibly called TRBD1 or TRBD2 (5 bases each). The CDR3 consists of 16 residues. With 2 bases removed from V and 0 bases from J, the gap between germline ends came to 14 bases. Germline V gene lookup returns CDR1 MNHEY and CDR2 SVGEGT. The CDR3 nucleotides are TGTGCCAGCAGTTACGAATGGGGGAAGAGCTCCTACGAGCAGTACTTC. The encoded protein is CASSYEWGKSSYEQYF.

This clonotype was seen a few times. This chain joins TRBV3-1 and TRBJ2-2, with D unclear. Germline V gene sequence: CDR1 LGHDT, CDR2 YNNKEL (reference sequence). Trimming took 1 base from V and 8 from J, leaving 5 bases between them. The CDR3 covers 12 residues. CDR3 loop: CASSQAAGELFF. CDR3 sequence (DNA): TGTGCCAGCAGCCAAGCGGCGGGGGAGCTGTTTTTT.

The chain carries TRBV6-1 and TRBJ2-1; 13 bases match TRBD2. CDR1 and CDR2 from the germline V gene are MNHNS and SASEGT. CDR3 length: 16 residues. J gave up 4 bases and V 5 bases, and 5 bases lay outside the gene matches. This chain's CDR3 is CASSPWGLAGYNEQFF. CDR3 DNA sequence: TGTGCCAGCAGTCCCTGGGGACTAGCGGGGTACAATGAGCAGTTCTTC.

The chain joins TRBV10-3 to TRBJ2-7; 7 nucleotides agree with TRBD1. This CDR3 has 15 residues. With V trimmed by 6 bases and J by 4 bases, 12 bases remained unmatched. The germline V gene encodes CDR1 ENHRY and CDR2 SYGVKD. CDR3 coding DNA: TGTGCCATCAGCCTGACAGGGACCTCCTCGTACGAGCAGTACTTC. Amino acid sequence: CAISLTGTSSYEQYF.

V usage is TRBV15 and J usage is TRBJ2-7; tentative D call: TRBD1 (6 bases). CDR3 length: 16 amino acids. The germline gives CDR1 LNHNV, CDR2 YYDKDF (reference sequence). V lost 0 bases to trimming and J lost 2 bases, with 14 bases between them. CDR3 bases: TGTGCCACCAGCAGAGATCTGAGGGGGAGCGCCTACGAGCAGTACTTC. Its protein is CATSRDLRGSAYEQYF.

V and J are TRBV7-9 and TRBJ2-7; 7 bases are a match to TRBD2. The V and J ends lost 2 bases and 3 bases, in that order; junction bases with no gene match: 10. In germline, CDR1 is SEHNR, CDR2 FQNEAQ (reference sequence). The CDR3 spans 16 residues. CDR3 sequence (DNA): TGTGCCAGCAGCTTAATTTTAGGGACTAACATCTACGAGCAGTACTTC. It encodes CASSLILGTNIYEQYF.

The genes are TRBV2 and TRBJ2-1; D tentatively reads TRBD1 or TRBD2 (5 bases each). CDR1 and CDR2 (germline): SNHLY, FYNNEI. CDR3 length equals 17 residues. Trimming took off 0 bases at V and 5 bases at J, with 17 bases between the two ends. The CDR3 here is CASSEALRIRGDNEQFF. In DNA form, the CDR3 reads TGTGCCAGCAGTGAAGCGCTCCGGATACGAGGGGACAATGAGCAGTTCTTC.

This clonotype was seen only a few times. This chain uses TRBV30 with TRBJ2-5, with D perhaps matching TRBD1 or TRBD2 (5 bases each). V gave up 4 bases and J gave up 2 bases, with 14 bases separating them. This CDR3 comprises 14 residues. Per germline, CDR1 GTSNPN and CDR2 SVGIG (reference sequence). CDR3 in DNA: TGTGCCTGGAATAGAGGGACGGTACAAGAGACCCAGTACTTC. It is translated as CAWNRGTVQETQYF.

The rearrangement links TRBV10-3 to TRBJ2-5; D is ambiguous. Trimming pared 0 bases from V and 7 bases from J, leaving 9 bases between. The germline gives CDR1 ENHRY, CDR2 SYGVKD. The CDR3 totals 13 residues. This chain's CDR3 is CAISESSTGTQYF. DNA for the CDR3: TGTGCCATCAGTGAGTCCTCAACGGGGACCCAGTACTTC.

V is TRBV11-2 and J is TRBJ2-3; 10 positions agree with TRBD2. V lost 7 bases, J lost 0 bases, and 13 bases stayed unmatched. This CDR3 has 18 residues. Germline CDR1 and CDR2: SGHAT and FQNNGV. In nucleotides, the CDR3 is TGTGCCAGCACCTTCAGTAGTAGCGGGGGGCAGAGCACAGATACGCAGTATTTT. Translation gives CASTFSSSGGQSTDTQYF.

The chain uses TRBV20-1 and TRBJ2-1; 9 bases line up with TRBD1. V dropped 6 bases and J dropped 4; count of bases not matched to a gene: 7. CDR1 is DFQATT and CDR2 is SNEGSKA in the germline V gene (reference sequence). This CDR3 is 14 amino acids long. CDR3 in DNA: TGCAGTGCCCTAGGGACAGGGACATACAATGAGCAGTTCTTC. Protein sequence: CSALGTGTYNEQFF.

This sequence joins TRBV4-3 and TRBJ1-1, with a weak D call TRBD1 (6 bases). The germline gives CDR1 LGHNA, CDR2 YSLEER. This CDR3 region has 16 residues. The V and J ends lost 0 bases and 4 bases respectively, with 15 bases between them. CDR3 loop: CASSQDGVTGATEAFF. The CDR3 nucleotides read TGCGCCAGCAGCCAAGATGGTGTGACAGGAGCCACTGAAGCTTTCTTT.

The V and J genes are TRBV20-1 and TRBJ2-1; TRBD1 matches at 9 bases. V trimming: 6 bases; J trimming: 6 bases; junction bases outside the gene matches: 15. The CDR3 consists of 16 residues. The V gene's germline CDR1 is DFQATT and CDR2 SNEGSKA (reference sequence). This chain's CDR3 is CSAQETGTGKTNEQFF. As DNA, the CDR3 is TGCAGTGCCCAAGAAACCGGGACAGGGAAGACCAATGAGCAGTTCTTC.

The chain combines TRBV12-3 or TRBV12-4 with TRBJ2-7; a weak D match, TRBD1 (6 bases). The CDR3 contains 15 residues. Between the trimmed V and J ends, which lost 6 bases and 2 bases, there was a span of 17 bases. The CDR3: CASSLQGLGPYEQYF. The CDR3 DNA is TGTGCCAGCAGCCTACAGGGCCTCGGCCCCTACGAGCAGTACTTC.